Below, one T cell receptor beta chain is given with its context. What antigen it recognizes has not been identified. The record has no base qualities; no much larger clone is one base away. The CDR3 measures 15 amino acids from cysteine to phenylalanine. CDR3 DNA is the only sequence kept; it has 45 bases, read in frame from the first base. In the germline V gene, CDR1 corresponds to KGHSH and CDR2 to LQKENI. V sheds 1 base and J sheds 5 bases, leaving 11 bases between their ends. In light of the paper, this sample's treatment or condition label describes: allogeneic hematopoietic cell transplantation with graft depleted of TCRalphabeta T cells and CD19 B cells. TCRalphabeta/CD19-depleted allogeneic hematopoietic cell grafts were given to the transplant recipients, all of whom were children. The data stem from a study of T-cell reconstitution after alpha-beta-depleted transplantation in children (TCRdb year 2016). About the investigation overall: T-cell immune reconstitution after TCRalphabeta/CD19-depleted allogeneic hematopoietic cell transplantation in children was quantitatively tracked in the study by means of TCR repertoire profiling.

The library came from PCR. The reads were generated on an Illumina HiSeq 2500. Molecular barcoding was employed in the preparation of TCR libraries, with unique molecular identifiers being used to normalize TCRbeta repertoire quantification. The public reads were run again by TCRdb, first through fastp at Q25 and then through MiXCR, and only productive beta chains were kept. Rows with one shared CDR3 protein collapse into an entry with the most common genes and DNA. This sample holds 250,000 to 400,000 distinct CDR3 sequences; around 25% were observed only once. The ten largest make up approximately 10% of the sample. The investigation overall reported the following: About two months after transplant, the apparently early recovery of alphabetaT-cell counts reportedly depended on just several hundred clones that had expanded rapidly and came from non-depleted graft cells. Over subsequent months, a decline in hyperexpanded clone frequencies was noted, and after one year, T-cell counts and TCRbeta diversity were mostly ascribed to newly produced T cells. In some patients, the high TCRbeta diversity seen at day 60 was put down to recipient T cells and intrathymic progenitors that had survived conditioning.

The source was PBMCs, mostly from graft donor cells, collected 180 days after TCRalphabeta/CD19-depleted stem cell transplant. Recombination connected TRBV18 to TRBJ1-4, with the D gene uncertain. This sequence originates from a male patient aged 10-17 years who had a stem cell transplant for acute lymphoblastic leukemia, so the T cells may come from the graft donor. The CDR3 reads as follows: CASSPQAGSNEKLFF. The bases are TGTGCCAGCTCACCACAAGCAGGTTCCAATGAAAAACTGTTTTTT.